The 23 T cell receptor beta chains below come from one sample, sequenced in a study of healthy donors' naive CD4 and CD8 T cells. A linear amplification protocol produced the TCR libraries from approximately 460 ng of total RNA. One entry per CDR3 protein results from TCRdb running MiXCR on the reads. The sample holds approximately 180,000 distinct CDR3 sequences; around three quarters are singletons and the top ten take about 2.1%. Sequenced input: naive CD4+ and CD8+ T cells sorted from blood, pooled from several donors. Receptor source: a pool of human donors in good health; the sample pools cells from several healthy donors.

This chain links TRBV20-1 with TRBJ2-7; 10 bases line up with TRBD2. This CDR3 is 15 amino acids long. Germline V CDR1 and CDR2: DFQATT, SNEGSKA (reference sequence). V lost 5 bases and J lost 0; bases outside the gene matches: 7. CDR3 sequence: CSAEGLAESSYEQYF. In DNA form, the CDR3 reads TGCAGTGCTGAAGGACTAGCGGAGAGCTCCTACGAGCAGTACTTC.

This clonotype was seen only once. V and J are TRBV24-1 and TRBJ2-1; D is ambiguous. Germline CDR1 and CDR2: KGHDR and SFDVKD. The CDR3 has 12 residues. The V gene lost 3 bases and the J gene lost 3 bases, with 2 bases spanning the gap. This chain's CDR3 is CATSDLYNEQFF. The CDR3, as DNA: TGTGCCACCAGTGATCTCTACAATGAGCAGTTCTTC.

The chain uses TRBV14 and TRBJ2-7; the match to TRBD2 covers 9 bases. With 0 bases clipped from V and 2 bases from J, the junction kept 2 bases outside the gene matches. The CDR3 runs 15 residues. Germline V CDR1 and CDR2: SGHDN, FVKESK. The DNA for the CDR3 is TGTGCCAGCAGCCAAGAAGGCGGGAGGGCCTACGAGCAGTACTTC. Amino acid sequence: CASSQEGGRAYEQYF.

The chain joins TRBV7-8 to TRBJ1-1; D unclear. Trimming left V 4 bases short and J 4 bases short, with 10 bases between. The CDR3 covers 13 residues. Germline V gene sequence: CDR1 SGHVS, CDR2 FQNEAQ. CDR3 bases: TGTGCCAGCAGCTCTCCCCCCGGCACTGAAGCTTTCTTT. The encoded protein is CASSSPPGTEAFF. Looking up the rest from reference TRBV7-8 and TRBJ1-1 gives the full variable domain: GAGVSQSPRYKVAKRGQDVALRCDPISGHVSLFWYQQALGQGPEFLTYFQNEAQLDKSGLPSDRFFAERPEGSVSTLKIQRTQQEDSAVYLCASSSPPGTEAFFGQGTRLTVV.

This clonotype has just a few counts. This chain connects TRBV30 to TRBJ1-2; D unclear. The CDR3 is 13 amino acids. From germline, CDR1 is GTSNPN and CDR2 SVGIG (reference sequence). V was trimmed by 3 bases and J by 3 bases, leaving 11 bases between them. The CDR3: CAWRDGPDYGYTF. DNA of the CDR3: TGTGCCTGGAGGGATGGCCCCGACTATGGCTACACCTTC. The full variable domain, rest sourced from reference TRBV30 and TRBJ1-2, is SQTIHQWPATLVQPVGSPLSLECTVEGTSNPNLYWYRQAAGRGLQLLFYSVGIGQISSEVPQNLSASRPQDRQFILSSKKLLLSDSGFYLCAWRDGPDYGYTFGSGTRLTVV.

The gene calls are TRBV29-1 and TRBJ2-7; 7 bases align to TRBD1. Unmatched junction bases numbered 5, after V lost 6 bases and J lost 0 bases. Germline assignment: CDR1 SQVTM and CDR2 ANQGSEA. The CDR3 is made up of 13 amino acids. The CDR3 reads CSVWTGYSYEQYF. CDR3 nucleotide sequence: TGCAGCGTCTGGACAGGCTACTCCTACGAGCAGTACTTC.

CDR3 amino acids: CASSPTGALNQPQHF. DNA for the CDR3: TGTGCCAGTAGTCCGACAGGGGCTCTCAATCAGCCCCAGCATTTT. The V call is TRBV19, the J call TRBJ1-5; 8 nucleotides align to TRBD1. Germline V gene lookup returns CDR1 LNHDA and CDR2 SQIVND (reference sequence). This CDR3 has 15 amino acids. With V trimmed by 5 bases and J by 3 bases, 6 bases remained unmatched.

As for this clonotype: The DNA is left out, because the CDR3 cannot be placed on it with certainty; the CDR3 is given as TCRdb lists it. This chain joins TRBV21-1 and TRBJ1-1; no DNA check was done on the table's D call, TRBD1. TRBV21-1 is reported as a pseudogene. The CDR3 is 16 residues long, counting both termini. The CDR3 is CASSNQWGTGSLEAFF.

This clonotype was observed a single time. The chain carries TRBV6-1 and TRBJ1-1; D is possibly TRBD1 (5 bases). CDR1 is MNHNS, CDR2 SASEGT, per germline. Trimming cost V 5 bases and J 3 bases, with 16 bases left between them. The CDR3 is made up of 15 amino acids. The CDR3 sequence is CASSYEMGRDTEAFF. CDR3 DNA: TGTGCCAGCAGTTACGAGATGGGGCGAGACACTGAAGCTTTCTTT.

V gene TRBV10-3 combines with J gene TRBJ2-7; no firm D call. V lost 8 bases and J 3 bases, leaving 8 bases between the germline ends. This CDR3 is 11 amino acids long. From germline, CDR1 is ENHRY and CDR2 SYGVKD. The CDR3 reads CAIGWSYEQYF. For the CDR3, the DNA is TGTGCCATCGGGTGGAGCTACGAGCAGTACTTC.

This chain connects TRBV6-5 to TRBJ2-7; a possible D gene is TRBD1 (6 bases). Germline V gene sequence: CDR1 MNHEY, CDR2 SVGAGI. The ends were cut back, 3 bases at V and 0 bases at J, with 12 bases in the middle. The CDR3 runs to 15 residues. The CDR3: CASSYQGPFSYEQYF. CDR3 in DNA: TGTGCCAGCAGTTATCAGGGGCCCTTCTCCTACGAGCAGTACTTC.

V and J are TRBV29-1 and TRBJ2-1; D might be TRBD1 or TRBD2, each matching 5 bases. The CDR3 is made up of 10 amino acids. The ends were cut back, 5 bases at V and 8 bases at J, with 7 bases in the middle. Per the germline V gene, CDR1 is SQVTM and CDR2 is ANQGSEA. CDR3: CSVLGDEQFF. CDR3 bases: TGCAGCGTTTTGGGGGATGAGCAGTTCTTC.

The CDR3 is CASSWGQPYQETQYF. The CDR3 DNA sequence: TGTGCCAGCAGCTGGGGACAGCCGTACCAAGAGACCCAGTACTTC. The chain is built from TRBV7-8 and TRBJ2-5; 7 bases align to TRBD1. In germline, CDR1 is SGHVS, CDR2 FQNEAQ. The CDR3 spans 15 residues. The J segment lost 0 bases and the V segment lost 4 bases, leaving 5 bases of the junction unmatched. The whole variable domain, filled in from reference TRBV7-8 and TRBJ2-5, reads GAGVSQSPRYKVAKRGQDVALRCDPISGHVSLFWYQQALGQGPEFLTYFQNEAQLDKSGLPSDRFFAERPEGSVSTLKIQRTQQEDSAVYLCASSWGQPYQETQYFGPGTRLLVL.

This clonotype was observed a handful of times. Here the CDR3 DNA reads TGCAGCACCACCGGGACAGGGAGCTCCTACAATGAGCAGTTCTTC. Its translation is CSTTGTGSSYNEQFF. The chain has TRBV29-1 and TRBJ2-1; 9 bases fit TRBD1. The V gene end was trimmed by 8 bases and the J gene end by 0 bases; junction bases not matched to a gene: 8. This CDR3 has 15 amino acids. Germline values: CDR1 SQVTM, CDR2 ANQGSEA.

The rearrangement uses TRBV29-1 and TRBJ2-1; possibly TRBD2 for D (6 bases). The CDR3 loop spans 15 amino acids. V was shortened by 5 bases and J by 0 bases, with 14 bases between the two germline ends. In germline, CDR1 is SQVTM, CDR2 ANQGSEA. CDR3 region: CSVCLRGSSYNEQFF. DNA of the CDR3: TGCAGCGTTTGTTTACGGGGGAGCTCCTACAATGAGCAGTTCTTC.

The chain combines TRBV29-1 with TRBJ1-6; 8 positions match TRBD1. The ends lost 7 bases at V and 5 bases at J; junction bases unmatched: 7. Germline-derived CDR1 and CDR2 are SQVTM and ANQGSEA. The CDR3 consists of 14 residues. The CDR3 loop is CSAKGTGNNSPLHF. CDR3 nucleotide sequence: TGCAGCGCCAAAGGGACAGGCAATAATTCACCCCTCCACTTT. The full variable domain, rest sourced from reference TRBV29-1 and TRBJ1-6, is SAVISQKPSRDICQRGTSLTIQCQVDSQVTMMFWYRQQPGQSLTLIATANQGSEATYESGFVIDKFPISRPNLTFSTLTVSNMSPEDSSIYLCSAKGTGNNSPLHFGNGTRLTVT.

The genes are TRBV21-1 and TRBJ2-1; TRBD2 was called by the table and not checked on the DNA. TRBV21-1 is flagged as a pseudogene. CDR3 length: 11 amino acids. CDR3 amino acids: CASSGRWEQFF. The DNA of the CDR3 is TGTGCCAGCAGCGGGAGGTGGGAGCAGTTCTTC.

The genes are TRBV18 and TRBJ1-5; D not certain. The CDR3 is 14 residues long. Trimming cost V 6 bases and J 3 bases, with 12 bases left between them. Germline-derived CDR1 and CDR2 are KGHSH and LQKENI. CDR3 loop: CASSQTETNQPQHF. The CDR3, as DNA: TGTGCCAGCTCGCAGACTGAAACCAATCAGCCCCAGCATTTT.

The rearrangement joins TRBV24-1 to TRBJ2-7; D gene uncertain. This CDR3 is built from 11 residues. V gave up 1 base and J gave up 9 bases, with 6 bases separating them. Germline V gene data show CDR1 as KGHDR and CDR2 as SFDVKD. The CDR3 DNA reads TGTGCCACCAGTGATTTTGGGGTGCAGTACTTC. Translated, it gives CATSDFGVQYF.

The genes are TRBV6-2 or TRBV6-3 and TRBJ2-7; 10 nucleotides agree with TRBD2. The junction had 9 bases not matched to a gene; V was cut back by 2 bases and J by 5 bases. Germline V CDR1 and CDR2: MNHEY, SVGEGT. CDR3 length: 16 amino acids. This chain's CDR3 is CASSYLAGVVLDEQYF. Written as DNA, the CDR3 is TGTGCCAGCAGTTACCTAGCGGGAGTAGTCTTGGACGAGCAGTACTTC.

This clonotype was seen only once. The rearrangement links TRBV12-3 or TRBV12-4 to TRBJ1-2; tentatively, D is TRBD1 (6 bases). The length of the CDR3 is 12 residues. Trimming took 7 bases from V and 8 from J, leaving 14 bases between them. Here the CDR3 DNA reads TGTGCCAGCACTGGGGGCGCGGGAGGCTACACCTTC. Protein sequence: CASTGGAGGYTF.

The chain combines TRBV30 with TRBJ2-3, with 7 bases aligning to TRBD2. Germline values: CDR1 GTSNPN, CDR2 SVGIG (reference sequence). J was trimmed by 7 bases and V by 4 bases; bases with no gene match: 2. The CDR3 extends over 11 amino acids. The CDR3 protein is CAWKRGNTQYF. The CDR3, as DNA: TGTGCCTGGAAGCGGGGAAATACGCAGTATTTT.

In this sample, this clonotype turned up a few times. V and J are TRBV19 and TRBJ2-7; D may be TRBD1 or TRBD2 (5 bases each). CDR1 and CDR2 (germline): LNHDA, SQIVND (reference sequence). There are 14 residues in the CDR3. V lost 6 bases and J lost 0, with 12 bases in between. CDR3 DNA: TGTGCCAGTAGCCGGGACCTTAGCTCCTACGAGCAGTACTTC. It specifies CASSRDLSSYEQYF.